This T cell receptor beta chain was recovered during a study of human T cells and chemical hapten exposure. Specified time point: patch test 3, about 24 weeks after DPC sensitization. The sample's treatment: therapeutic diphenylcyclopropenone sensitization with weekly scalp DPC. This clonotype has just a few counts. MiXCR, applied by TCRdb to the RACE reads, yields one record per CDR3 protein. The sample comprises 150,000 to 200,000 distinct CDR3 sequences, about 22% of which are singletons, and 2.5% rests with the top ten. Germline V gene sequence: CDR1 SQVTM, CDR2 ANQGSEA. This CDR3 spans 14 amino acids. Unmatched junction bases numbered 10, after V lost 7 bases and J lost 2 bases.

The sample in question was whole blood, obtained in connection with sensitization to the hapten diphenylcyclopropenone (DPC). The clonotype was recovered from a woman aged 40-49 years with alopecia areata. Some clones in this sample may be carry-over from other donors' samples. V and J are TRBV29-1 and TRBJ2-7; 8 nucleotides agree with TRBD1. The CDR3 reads CSASGQGSAYEQYF. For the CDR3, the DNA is TGCAGCGCTTCAGGACAGGGTAGCGCCTACGAGCAGTACTTC.